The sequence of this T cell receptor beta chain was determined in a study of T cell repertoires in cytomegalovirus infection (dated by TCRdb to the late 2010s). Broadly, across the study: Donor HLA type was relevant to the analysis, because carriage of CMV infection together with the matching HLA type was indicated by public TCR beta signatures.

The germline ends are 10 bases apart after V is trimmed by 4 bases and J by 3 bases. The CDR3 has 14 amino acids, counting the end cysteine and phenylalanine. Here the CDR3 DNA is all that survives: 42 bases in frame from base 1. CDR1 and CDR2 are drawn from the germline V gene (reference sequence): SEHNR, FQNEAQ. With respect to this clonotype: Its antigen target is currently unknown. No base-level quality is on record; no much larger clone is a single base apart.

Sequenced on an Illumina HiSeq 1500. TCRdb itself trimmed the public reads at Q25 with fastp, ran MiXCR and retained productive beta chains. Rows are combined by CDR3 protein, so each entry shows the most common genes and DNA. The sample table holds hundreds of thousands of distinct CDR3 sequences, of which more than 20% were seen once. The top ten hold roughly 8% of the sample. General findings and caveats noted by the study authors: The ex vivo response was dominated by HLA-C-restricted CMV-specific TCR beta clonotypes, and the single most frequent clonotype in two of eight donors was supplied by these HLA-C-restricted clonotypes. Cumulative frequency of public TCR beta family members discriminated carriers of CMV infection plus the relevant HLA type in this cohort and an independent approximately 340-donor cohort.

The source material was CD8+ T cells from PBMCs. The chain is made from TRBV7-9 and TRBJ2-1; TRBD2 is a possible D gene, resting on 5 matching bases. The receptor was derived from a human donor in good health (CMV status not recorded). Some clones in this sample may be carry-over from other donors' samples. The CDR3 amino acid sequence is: CASSSGLDYNEQFF. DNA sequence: TGTGCCAGCAGCTCCGGACTGGACTACAATGAGCAGTTCTTC.